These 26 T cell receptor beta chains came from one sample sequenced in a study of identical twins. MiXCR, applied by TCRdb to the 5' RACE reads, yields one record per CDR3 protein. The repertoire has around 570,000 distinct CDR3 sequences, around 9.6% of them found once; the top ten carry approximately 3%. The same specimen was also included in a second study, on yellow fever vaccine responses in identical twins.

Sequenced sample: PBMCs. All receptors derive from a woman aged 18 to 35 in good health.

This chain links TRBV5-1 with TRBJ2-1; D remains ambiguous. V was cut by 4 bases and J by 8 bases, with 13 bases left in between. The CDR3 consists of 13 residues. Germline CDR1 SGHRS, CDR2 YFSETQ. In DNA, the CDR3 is TGCGCCAGCAGCCTTCAGCCTTGGGATGAGCAGTTCTTC. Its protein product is CASSLQPWDEQFF.

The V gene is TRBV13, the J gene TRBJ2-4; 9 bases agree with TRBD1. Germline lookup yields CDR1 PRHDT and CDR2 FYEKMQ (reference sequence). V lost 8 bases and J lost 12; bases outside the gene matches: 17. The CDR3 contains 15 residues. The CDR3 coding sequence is TGTGCCAGCTCTGACCGGGACAGGGAACGGGACAGTCAGTACTTC. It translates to CASSDRDRERDSQYF.

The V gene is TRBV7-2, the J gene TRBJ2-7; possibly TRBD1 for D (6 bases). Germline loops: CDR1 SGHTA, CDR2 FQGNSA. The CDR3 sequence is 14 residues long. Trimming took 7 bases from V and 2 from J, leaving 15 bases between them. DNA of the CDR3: TGTGCCAGCAAACCGACAGGCTTAGCCTACGAGCAGTACTTC. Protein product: CASKPTGLAYEQYF. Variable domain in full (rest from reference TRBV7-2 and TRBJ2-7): GAGVSQSPSNKVTEKGKDVELRCDPISGHTALYWYRQSLGQGLEFLIYFQGNSAPDKSGLPSDRFSAERTGGSVSTLTIQRTQQEDSAVYLCASKPTGLAYEQYFGPGTRLTVT.

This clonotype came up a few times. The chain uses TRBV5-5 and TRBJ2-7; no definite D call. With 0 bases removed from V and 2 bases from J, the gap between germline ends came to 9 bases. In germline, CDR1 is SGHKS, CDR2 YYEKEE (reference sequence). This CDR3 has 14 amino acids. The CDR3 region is CASSLEIGTYEQYF. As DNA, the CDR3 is TGTGCCAGCAGCTTGGAAATCGGAACCTACGAGCAGTACTTC.

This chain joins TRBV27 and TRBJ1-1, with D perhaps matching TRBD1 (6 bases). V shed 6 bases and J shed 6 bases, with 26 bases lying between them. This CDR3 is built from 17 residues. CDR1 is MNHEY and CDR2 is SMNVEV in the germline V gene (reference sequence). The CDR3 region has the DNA TGTGCCAGCAGCTCAAAGGGTACAGGGTTTAACCGTGCTGAAGCTTTCTTT. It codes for CASSSKGTGFNRAEAFF.

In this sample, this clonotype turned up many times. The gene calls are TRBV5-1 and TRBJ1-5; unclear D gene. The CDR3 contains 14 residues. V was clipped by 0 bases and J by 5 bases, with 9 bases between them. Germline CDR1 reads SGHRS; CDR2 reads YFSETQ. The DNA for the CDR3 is TGCGCCAGCAGCTTGGAGGGAAAGTATCAGCCCCAGCATTTT. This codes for CASSLEGKYQPQHF. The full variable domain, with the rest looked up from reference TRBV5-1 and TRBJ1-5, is KAGVTQTPRYLIKTRGQQVTLSCSPISGHRSVSWYQQTPGQGLQFLFEYFSETQRNKGNFPGRFSGRQFSNSRSEMNVSTLELGDSALYLCASSLEGKYQPQHFGDGTRLSIL.

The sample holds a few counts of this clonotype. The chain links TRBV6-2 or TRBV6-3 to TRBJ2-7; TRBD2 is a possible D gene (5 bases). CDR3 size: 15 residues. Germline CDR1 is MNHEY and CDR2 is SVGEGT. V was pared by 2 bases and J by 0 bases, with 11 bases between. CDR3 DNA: TGTGCCAGCAGTTACGCTAACGACTACTCCTACGAGCAGTACTTC. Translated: CASSYANDYSYEQYF.

CDR3 residues: CASSSYRVYEQYF. DNA for the CDR3: TGTGCCAGCAGCTCCTACAGGGTCTACGAGCAGTACTTC. The J gene is TRBJ2-7, the V gene TRBV7-9; possibly TRBD1 for D (6 bases). The germline V gene has CDR1 SEHNR and CDR2 FQNEAQ (reference sequence). V was cut by 4 bases and J by 3 bases, with 10 bases left in between. The CDR3 runs 13 residues.

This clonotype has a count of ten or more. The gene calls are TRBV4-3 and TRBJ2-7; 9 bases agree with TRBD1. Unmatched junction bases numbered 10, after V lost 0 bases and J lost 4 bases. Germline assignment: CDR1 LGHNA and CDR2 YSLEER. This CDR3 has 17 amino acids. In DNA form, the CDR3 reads TGCGCCAGCAGCCAAGACGCCAGCCGACAGGGGGGTTACGAGCAGTACTTC. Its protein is CASSQDASRQGGYEQYF.

CDR3 DNA: TGTGCCAGCAGTTTCCGTCGGGTAGCCAAAAACATTCAGTACTTC. Amino acid sequence: CASSFRRVAKNIQYF. The chain is built from TRBV28 and TRBJ2-4; D remains ambiguous. Trimming cost V 3 bases and J 0 bases, with 9 bases left between them. From germline, CDR1 is MDHEN and CDR2 SYDVKM. The CDR3 runs to 15 residues.

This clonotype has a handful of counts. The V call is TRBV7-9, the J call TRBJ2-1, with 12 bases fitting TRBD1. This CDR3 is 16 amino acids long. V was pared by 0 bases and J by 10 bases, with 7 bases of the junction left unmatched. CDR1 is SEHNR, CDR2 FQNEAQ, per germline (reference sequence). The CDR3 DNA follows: TGTGCCAGCAGCTTAGCCGGGACAGGGGGCGACGGGGAGCAGTTCTTC. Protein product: CASSLAGTGGDGEQFF.

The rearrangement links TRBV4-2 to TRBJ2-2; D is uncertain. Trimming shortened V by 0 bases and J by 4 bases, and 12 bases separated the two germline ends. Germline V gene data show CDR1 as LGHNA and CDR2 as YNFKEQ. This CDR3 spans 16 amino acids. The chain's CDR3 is CASSQDEGLGTGELFF. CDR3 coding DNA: TGTGCCAGCAGCCAAGACGAAGGGTTGGGCACCGGGGAGCTGTTTTTT.

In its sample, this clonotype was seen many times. The CDR3 loop is CASSWTSTDTQYF. The CDR3 DNA follows: TGTGCCAGCAGCTGGACTAGCACAGATACGCAGTATTTT. V and J are TRBV7-2 and TRBJ2-3, with D possibly being TRBD2 (5 bases). Germline V gives CDR1 SGHTA, CDR2 FQGNSA. The CDR3 consists of 13 residues. The V gene lost 4 bases and the J gene lost 0 bases, with 5 bases spanning the gap. The full variable domain, with the rest looked up from reference TRBV7-2 and TRBJ2-3, is GAGVSQSPSNKVTEKGKDVELRCDPISGHTALYWYRQSLGQGLEFLIYFQGNSAPDKSGLPSDRFSAERTGGSVSTLTIQRTQQEDSAVYLCASSWTSTDTQYFGPGTRLTVL.

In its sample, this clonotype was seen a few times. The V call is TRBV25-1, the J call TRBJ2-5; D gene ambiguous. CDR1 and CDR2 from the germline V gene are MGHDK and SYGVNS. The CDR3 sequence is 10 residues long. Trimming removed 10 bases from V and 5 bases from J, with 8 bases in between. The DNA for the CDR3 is TGTGCCACCATCGAGGAGACCCAGTACTTC. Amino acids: CATIEETQYF. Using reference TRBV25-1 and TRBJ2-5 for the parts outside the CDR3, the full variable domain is EADIYQTPRYLVIGTGKKITLECSQTMGHDKMYWYQQDPGMELHLIHYSYGVNSTEKGDLSSESTVSRIRTEHFPLTLESARPSHTSQYLCATIEETQYFGPGTRLLVL.

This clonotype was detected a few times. CDR3 sequence (DNA): TGTGCCAGCAGTTTAGCGGGTTTCTATGGCTACACCTTC. Its protein product is CASSLAGFYGYTF. J is TRBJ1-2 and V is TRBV27; no definite D call. The CDR3 has 13 amino acids. Trimming took off 2 bases at V and 4 bases at J, with 8 bases between the two ends. Germline V gene sequence: CDR1 MNHEY, CDR2 SMNVEV (reference sequence).

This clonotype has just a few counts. The CDR3 sequence is CASSERGTSGAWDEQFF. The DNA for the CDR3 is TGTGCCAGCAGTGAACGGGGGACTAGCGGGGCTTGGGATGAGCAGTTCTTC. The chain recombines TRBV6-4 with TRBJ2-1, with TRBD2 matching 13 bases. Trimming took 3 bases from V and 8 from J; bases not matched to a gene: 10. This CDR3 is 17 amino acids long. Germline CDR1 MRHNA, CDR2 SNTAGT.

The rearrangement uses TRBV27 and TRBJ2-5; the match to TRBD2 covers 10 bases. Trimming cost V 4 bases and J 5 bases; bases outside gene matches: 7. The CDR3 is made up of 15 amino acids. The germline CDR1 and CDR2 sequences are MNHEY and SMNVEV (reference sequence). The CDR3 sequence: CASSSSGRARETQYF. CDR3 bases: TGTGCCAGCAGTTCAAGCGGGAGGGCCCGGGAGACCCAGTACTTC.

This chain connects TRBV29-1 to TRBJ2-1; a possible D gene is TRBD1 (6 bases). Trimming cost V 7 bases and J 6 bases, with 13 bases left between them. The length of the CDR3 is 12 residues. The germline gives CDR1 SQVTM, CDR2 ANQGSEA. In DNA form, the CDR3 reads TGCAGCGGGAGACAGGCCGTCAATGAGCAGTTCTTC. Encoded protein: CSGRQAVNEQFF.

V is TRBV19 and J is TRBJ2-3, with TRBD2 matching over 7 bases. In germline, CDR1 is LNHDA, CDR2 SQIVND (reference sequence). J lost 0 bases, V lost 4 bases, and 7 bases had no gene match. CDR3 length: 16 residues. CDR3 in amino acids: CASSTTWDYSTDTQYF. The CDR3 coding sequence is TGTGCCAGTAGTACGACGTGGGACTATAGCACAGATACGCAGTATTTT.

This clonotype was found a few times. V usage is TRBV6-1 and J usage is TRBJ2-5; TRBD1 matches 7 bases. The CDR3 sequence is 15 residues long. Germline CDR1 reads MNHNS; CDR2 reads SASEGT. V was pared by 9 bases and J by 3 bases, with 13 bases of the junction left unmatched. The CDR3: CARIRRTGSKETQYF. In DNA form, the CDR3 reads TGTGCCAGAATACGGCGGACAGGCTCAAAAGAGACCCAGTACTTC.

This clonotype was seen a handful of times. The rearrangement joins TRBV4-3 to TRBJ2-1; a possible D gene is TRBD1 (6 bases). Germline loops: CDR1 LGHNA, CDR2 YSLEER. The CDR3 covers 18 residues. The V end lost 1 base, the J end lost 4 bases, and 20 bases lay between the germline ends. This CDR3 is CASSQAPPGANSYNEQFF. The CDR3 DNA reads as TGCGCCAGCAGCCAAGCCCCGCCAGGGGCGAATTCATACAATGAGCAGTTCTTC.

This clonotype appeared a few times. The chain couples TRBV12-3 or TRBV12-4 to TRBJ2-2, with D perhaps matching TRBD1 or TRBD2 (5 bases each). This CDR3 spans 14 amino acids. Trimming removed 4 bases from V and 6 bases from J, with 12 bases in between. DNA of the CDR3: TGTGCCAGCAGTTCCGGGACGGTGCCCGGGGAGCTGTTTTTT. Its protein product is CASSSGTVPGELFF.

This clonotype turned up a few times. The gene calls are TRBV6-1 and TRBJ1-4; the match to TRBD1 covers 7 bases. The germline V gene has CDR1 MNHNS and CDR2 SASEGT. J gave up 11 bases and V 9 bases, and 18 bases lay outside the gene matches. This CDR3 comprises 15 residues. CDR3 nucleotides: TGTGCCAGGATCCCAAGCGACAGGGCTCTCTTGAAACTGTTTTTT. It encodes CARIPSDRALLKLFF.

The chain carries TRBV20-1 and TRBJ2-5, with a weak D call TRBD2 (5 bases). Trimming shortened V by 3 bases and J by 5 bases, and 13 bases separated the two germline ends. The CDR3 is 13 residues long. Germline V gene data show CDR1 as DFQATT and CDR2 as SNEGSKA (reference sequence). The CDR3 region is CSARARVRETQYF. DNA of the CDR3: TGCAGTGCTAGGGCGAGGGTCCGGGAGACCCAGTACTTC.

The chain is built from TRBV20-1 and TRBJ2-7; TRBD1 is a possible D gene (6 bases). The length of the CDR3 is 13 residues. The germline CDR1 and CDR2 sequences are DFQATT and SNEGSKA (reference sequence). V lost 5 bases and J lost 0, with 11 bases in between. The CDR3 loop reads CSAYRTDSYEQYF. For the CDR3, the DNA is TGCAGTGCTTACCGGACAGACTCCTACGAGCAGTACTTC.

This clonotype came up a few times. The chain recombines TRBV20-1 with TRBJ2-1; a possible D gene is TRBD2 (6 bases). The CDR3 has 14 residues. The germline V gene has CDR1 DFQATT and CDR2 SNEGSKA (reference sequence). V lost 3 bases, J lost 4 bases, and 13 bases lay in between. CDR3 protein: CSASSGELYNEQFF. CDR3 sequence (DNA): TGCAGTGCTAGTTCGGGAGAGTTGTACAATGAGCAGTTCTTC.